These 5 T cell receptor beta chains were sequenced from one sample in a study of blood T cell repertoires in COVID-19. Here immunoSEQ multiplex PCR was the method, and the copy in TCRdb shows in-frame clones only, minus some. The table includes about 260,000 clones, around 86% detected once. Sequenced material: peripheral blood. Source of these receptors: a woman aged 40 to 49 who had recovered from COVID-19.

This clone came up a few times. V gene TRBV30 combines with J gene TRBJ1-6; 9 bases match TRBD1. This CDR3 comprises 14 residues. V lost 7 bases and J lost 5; bases outside the gene matches: 6. Germline CDR1 is GTSNPN and CDR2 is SVGIG (reference sequence). CDR3 nucleotides: TGTGCCTCTACCGACAGGGGGAATAATTCACCCCTCCACTTT. As protein: CASTDRGNNSPLHF.

This sequence joins TRBV7-9 and TRBJ2-7, with 7 nucleotides matching TRBD1. V shed 5 bases, J shed 3 bases, and the junction held 10 bases outside the gene matches. The CDR3 covers 15 residues. Germline CDR1 SEHNR, CDR2 FQNEAQ (reference sequence). The CDR3 loop is CASSPRTGHLYEQYF. The CDR3 DNA reads TGTGCCAGCAGCCCCAGGACAGGTCACCTCTACGAGCAGTACTTC. The complete variable domain, with remaining parts taken from reference TRBV7-9 and TRBJ2-7, reads DTGVSQNPRHKITKRGQNVTFRCDPISEHNRLYWYRQTLGQGPEFLTYFQNEAQLEKSRLLSDRFSAERPKGSFSTLEIQRTEQGDSAMYLCASSPRTGHLYEQYFGPGTRLTVT.

The gene calls are TRBV5-1 and TRBJ2-5, with TRBD2 matching over 7 bases. The ends lost 4 bases at V and 3 bases at J; junction bases unmatched: 6. The CDR3 length is 14 residues. CDR1 is SGHRS, CDR2 YFSETQ, per germline. The CDR3, as DNA: TGCGCCAGCAGCCCGGGTGGGGGGGAAGAGACCCAGTACTTC. Its translation is CASSPGGGEETQYF.

The chain has TRBV27 and TRBJ1-1; D gene uncertain. The CDR3 contains 14 residues. Germline V gene lookup returns CDR1 MNHEY and CDR2 SMNVEV (reference sequence). The germline V and J ends were trimmed by 3 bases and 0 bases, with 8 bases remaining between them. DNA for the CDR3: TGTGCCAGCAGTTTTGGACTGATGAACACTGAAGCTTTCTTT. It yields the protein CASSFGLMNTEAFF.

The chain combines TRBV7-9 with TRBJ1-6; D not certain. Trimming pared 3 bases from V and 6 bases from J, leaving 12 bases between. Per germline, CDR1 SEHNR and CDR2 FQNEAQ (reference sequence). The CDR3 runs 15 residues. CDR3 sequence (DNA): TGTGCCAGCAGCTTTCTTGAACTCTTTAATTCACCCCTCCACTTT. This gives the protein CASSFLELFNSPLHF.